The clone carrying this T cell receptor (beta chain) appeared a few times. Its antigen remains unidentified. Each of the sorted populations had a purity greater than 98%. The data are from a study of beta chain features in type 1 diabetes. Study-wide findings and caveats: For Type 1 diabetes patients, all four CD4+ subsets carried TCRB CDR3s that were moderately but significantly shorter. Healthy donors had naive, central memory and Treg TCRB repertoires that appeared less similar than those seen among patients.

The germline V gene encodes CDR1 MNHEY and CDR2 SVGAGI. Trimming left V 6 bases short and J 4 bases short, with 16 bases between. The CDR3 sequence is 15 residues long. The study reverse transcribed the entire isolated RNA, so it sequenced expressed TCRB transcripts. Sequencing was performed with immunoSEQ multiplex PCR; in TCRdb, only in-frame clones are kept and a portion is missing. Among around 690,000 clones listed, 9.5% to 15% were seen once. What was sequenced was naive CD4+ T cells from blood. The receptor's source is a young man with type 1 diabetes. The chain carries TRBV6-5 and TRBJ1-5; D is unresolved. In DNA, the CDR3 is TGTGCCAGCAGCCCCCGTTCAGGAGCAAATCAGCCCCAGCATTTT. As protein: CASSPRSGANQPQHF.